The following is a T cell receptor (beta chain) sequence with its context. The data belong to a study of PD-L1 blockade in urothelial cancer. Noted time point: peripheral blood 6 weeks after treatment start. Patients presented with locally advanced or metastatic urothelial carcinoma. The study collected 1 to 8 samples per patient, pretreatment and on-treatment. Trimming took 1 base from V and 6 from J; bases not matched to a gene: 9. Germline CDR1 reads LGHNA; CDR2 reads YNFKEQ. The CDR3 is 17 amino acids. The data were produced by immunoSEQ multiplex PCR, yet TCRdb's version contains in-frame clones alone and is incomplete. The data show about 120,000 clones, 80% to 90% seen once.

The receptor was derived from a man between 60 and 75 years old with urothelial cancer. The V gene is TRBV4-2, the J gene TRBJ2-1, with 10 bases fitting TRBD2. The specimen was PBMCs, collected around atezolizumab (anti-PD-L1) treatment. In DNA, the CDR3 is TGTGCCAGCAGCCAAGCCCCTAGCGGGAGTTTCGGCAATGAGCAGTTCTTC. It is translated as CASSQAPSGSFGNEQFF.